The clone carrying this T cell receptor (beta chain) was seen a handful of times. What it binds is not known. The sample belongs to a study of beta chain features in type 1 diabetes. V shed 6 bases, J shed 6 bases, and the junction held 8 bases outside the gene matches. This CDR3 has 15 amino acids. Germline values: CDR1 LGHNA, CDR2 YNFKEQ. Study outcomes and limitations: TCRB CDR3s were moderately but significantly shorter in Type 1 diabetes patients in all four CD4+ subsets.

What was sequenced were expressed TCRB transcripts, since all of the isolated RNA had been reverse transcribed. Some clones are missing from TCRdb's copy, which holds only in-frame ones; the method was immunoSEQ multiplex PCR. The sample consists of hundreds of thousands of clones, 15% of them appearing once. The V and J genes are TRBV4-2 and TRBJ2-1; 10 bases map to TRBD2. This receptor was obtained from a man between 18 and 35 years old with type 1 diabetes. What was sequenced was naive CD4+ T cells from blood. This CDR3 reads CASRSASGRSNEQFF. CDR3 nucleotide sequence: TGTGCCAGCAGAAGCGCTAGCGGGAGATCCAATGAGCAGTTCTTC.